This T cell receptor beta chain is drawn from a study of cytomegalovirus exposure and HLA in healthy donors. Across the whole study: Researchers found that approximately 85% of 350 to 500 genotyped donors fell within the Caucasian-associated ancestry cluster. Findings and limits, study-wide: A list of approximately 160 TCR beta chains associated with cytomegalovirus was given. While the bulk of TCR sequences proved rare, some public TCRs turned up in many donors. As confirmed in vitro, three CMV-associated chains were specific for CMV antigens.

Both 60 Vbeta primers and 13 Jbeta primers went into the PCR. TCRdb's table, derived via immunoSEQ multiplex PCR, lists solely in-frame clones and lacks some. The sample lists 150,000 to 170,000 clones; around 80% were seen once. On this clone itself: Its antigen is not known.

Trimming stripped 2 bases from V and 0 bases from J, with 6 bases between. Germline CDR1 is SGHNT and CDR2 is YYREEE (reference sequence). The CDR3 covers 14 residues. Sample: PBMCs. The clonotype originates from a middle-aged woman in good health and CMV-seropositive. This rearrangement joins TRBV5-4 to TRBJ2-1; D not certain. The CDR3 DNA reads as TGTGCCAGCAGCTTCCATAGCTCCTACAATGAGCAGTTCTTC. Translation gives CASSFHSSYNEQFF.